The clone carrying this T cell receptor (beta chain) was found many times. Its cognate antigen is unknown. The entry originates in a study of T cells after yellow fever vaccination. Findings of the study overall: Most primary-vaccination clones reappeared after the booster (96% CD4, roughly 88% CD8). CD4 and CD8 compartments shared a small share of clonotypes.

Conversion of TCR transcripts into cDNA relied on 5'RACE template switching, which added a universal primer site and UMIs. TCRdb re-derived calls from the 5' RACE reads in MiXCR, one entry per CDR3 protein. The sample contains under 200,000 distinct CDR3 sequences, 11% of which appear only once. V gave up 4 bases and J gave up 4 bases, with 16 bases separating them. Germline V gene data show CDR1 as SQVTM and CDR2 as ANQGSEA. The CDR3 has 14 amino acids. This specimen consisted of CD8+ T cells sorted from PBMCs, obtained 15 days after the yellow fever booster vaccination. The clonotype was recovered from a man between 18 and 29 years old who received the YFV17D yellow fever vaccine. This chain joins TRBV29-1 and TRBJ1-2; D is ambiguous. CDR3 sequence (DNA): TGCAGCGTTGTAGGTGTGCCTAAGGGCTATGGCTACACCTTC. Translated: CSVVGVPKGYGYTF.